This T cell receptor (beta chain) comes out of a study of blood T cells in healthy people across ages. This clonotype occurred a few times. A second about 7 to 12 cycle PCR used barcoded and J-beta primers. Carrying 12 random nucleotides, a template-switch adaptor labeled each individual cDNA molecule. One entry per CDR3 protein results from TCRdb running MiXCR on the 5' RACE reads. Among a few hundred thousand distinct CDR3 sequences listed, 25% to 30% were seen once. This CDR3 contains 15 residues. Each donor had roughly 10 milliliters of peripheral blood drawn. Sequenced material: blood. The TCR originated in a woman in her 70s in good health. The rearrangement links TRBV21-1 to TRBJ1-1; the table calls TRBD1, which could not be checked here. TRBV21-1 is labeled a pseudogene. The CDR3 nucleotides read TGTGCCAGCAGCCCTCCCGGGAGGAACCACACTGAAGCTTTCTTT. Amino acid sequence: CASSPPGRNHTEAFF.